This paragraph reports one T cell receptor (beta chain). This specimen comes from a study of T cell changes during pregnancy in multiple sclerosis. V was cut by 1 base and J by 1 base, with 4 bases left in between. The CDR3 runs to 13 residues. From germline, CDR1 is SGHTA and CDR2 FQGNSA. The repertoire was sequenced with immunoSEQ multiplex PCR; TCRdb's copy has only in-frame clones and lacks some. The data show fewer than 75,000 clones, approximately 90% seen once. The receptor comes from a female donor with multiple sclerosis, enrolled in a pregnancy study. The sequencing used peripheral blood, collected in the second trimester of pregnancy. The chain carries TRBV7-2 and TRBJ1-2; D gene uncertain. CDR3 DNA: TGTGCCAGCAGCTTAGATAGTAACTATGGCTACACCTTC. This codes for CASSLDSNYGYTF.